The rows below give T cell receptor beta chains drawn from one sample of a study of OX40 agonist ivuxolimab in advanced cancers. Some clones are missing from TCRdb's copy, which holds only in-frame ones; the method was immunoSEQ multiplex PCR. The sample lists tens of thousands of clones, around 83% occurring once. Here the sequenced sample was CD4+ or CD8+ T cells sorted from blood, taken in a trial of the OX40 agonist ivuxolimab. The receptors shown here come from an adult with an advanced solid tumor such as melanoma, head and neck, liver or kidney cancer. The CDR3 runs from the conserved cysteine through the conserved F or W. A D gene is named only where the DNA matches it firmly. Clone size is not always given. Where it is, it says once, few, many or a class for expanded clones.

few	TRBV19	TRBJ2-2	.	CASSSIGGELFF	TGTGCCAGTAGTAGTATTGGGGGGGAGCTGTTTTTT
.	TRBV28	TRBJ2-3	TRBD2	CASSLAGGMGDTQYF	TGTGCCAGCAGTTTAGCGGGGGGCATGGGAGATACGCAGTATTTT
.	TRBV7-9	TRBJ1-1	.	CASSLKGNRDEAFF	TGTGCCAGCAGCTTAAAGGGAAACAGGGATGAAGCTTTCTTT
.	TRBV7-2	TRBJ2-3	.	CASAGETDTQYF	TGTGCCAGCGCCGGAGAGACAGATACGCAGTATTTT
.	TRBV19	TRBJ1-4	TRBD1	CASTPRDRYGGEKLFF	TGTGCCAGTACTCCCCGGGACAGGTACGGGGGTGAAAAACTGTTTTTT
.	TRBV2	TRBJ2-3	TRBD1	CASSLDHDRGTDTQYF	TGTGCCAGCAGTTTAGACCACGACAGGGGCACAGATACGCAGTATTTT
.	TRBV20-1	TRBJ2-1	.	CSARYYLEQFF	TGCAGTGCTAGGTACTACTTGGAGCAGTTCTTC
.	TRBV27	TRBJ1-1	.	CASSLRQEGGEAFF	TGTGCCAGCAGTTTAAGGCAGGAAGGTGGGGAAGCTTTCTTT
.	TRBV6-6	TRBJ2-3	.	CASSYSGENTDTQYF	TGTGCCAGCAGTTACTCGGGGGAAAACACAGATACGCAGTATTTT
once	TRBV15	TRBJ2-5	TRBD2	CATSTLRRGAFQETQYF	TGTGCCACCAGCACCTTAAGGCGGGGGGCATTCCAAGAGACCCAGTACTTC
.	TRBV4-2	TRBJ1-1	TRBD1	CASSPQTGGVSEAFF	TGTGCCAGCAGCCCTCAGACAGGGGGGGTCTCTGAAGCTTTCTTT
few	TRBV4-2	TRBJ1-6	.	CASSQDGGVNSPLHF	TGTGCCAGCAGCCAAGACGGGGGAGTTAATTCACCCCTCCACTTT
.	TRBV28	TRBJ1-1	.	CATNIQTLGLETEAFF	TGTGCCACAAACATACAGACCCTCGGACTCGAGACTGAAGCTTTCTTT
.	TRBV7-2	TRBJ2-7	TRBD1	CASSAFTTGGYEQYF	TGTGCCAGCAGCGCGTTTACGACAGGGGGCTACGAGCAGTACTTC
.	TRBV6-5	TRBJ2-7	.	CASSRDGSYEQYF	TGTGCCAGCAGTCGGGACGGCTCCTACGAGCAGTACTTC
.	TRBV5-6	TRBJ1-2	TRBD1	CASSLETGWNYGYTF	TGTGCCAGCAGCTTGGAGACAGGGTGGAACTATGGCTACACCTTC
.	TRBV6-6	TRBJ2-7	.	CASSLLTESNEYF	TGTGCCAGCTCCTTACTCACGGAGAGTAACGAGTACTTC
.	TRBV7-9	TRBJ1-2	.	CASSSDRGSYGYTF	TGTGCCAGCAGCTCAGATAGGGGCAGCTATGGCTACACCTTC
.	TRBV9	TRBJ2-3	TRBD1	CASSGRGRSTDTQYF	TGTGCCAGCAGCGGAAGGGGGCGAAGCACAGATACGCAGTATTTT
.	TRBV19	TRBJ2-1	.	CASSIGGRSYNEQFF	TGTGCCAGTAGTATTGGGGGGAGGTCCTACAATGAGCAGTTCTTC
.	TRBV5-1	TRBJ1-3	.	CASSLTGFGNTIYF	TGCGCCAGCAGCTTAACTGGGTTTGGAAACACCATATATTTT
.	TRBV28	TRBJ2-3	TRBD2	CASSWTSGGAWADTQYF	TGTGCCAGCAGTTGGACTAGCGGGGGGGCGTGGGCAGATACGCAGTATTTT
.	TRBV2	TRBJ2-1	TRBD2	CASSFPSGVEGDEQFF	TGTGCCAGCAGTTTCCCTAGCGGGGTAGAGGGCGATGAGCAGTTCTTC
.	TRBV5-1	TRBJ1-1	.	CASSFNSLRDTGTEAFF	TGCGCCAGCAGCTTTAATTCGTTACGGGACACAGGCACTGAAGCTTTCTTT
.	TRBV5-1	TRBJ2-2	.	CASSLLQGNTGELFF	TGCGCCAGCAGCTTGTTACAGGGGAACACCGGGGAGCTGTTTTTT
few	TRBV11-2	TRBJ1-1	.	CASSLVQGFTEAFF	TGTGCCAGCAGCTTAGTACAGGGTTTCACTGAAGCTTTCTTT
once	TRBV6-5	TRBJ2-7	TRBD1	CASSYGTGDVYEQYF	TGTGCCAGCAGTTACGGGACAGGGGACGTCTACGAGCAGTACTTC
few	TRBV6-5	TRBJ1-1	.	CASSSPKGWDTEAFF	TGTGCCAGCAGTTCCCCTAAGGGTTGGGACACTGAAGCTTTCTTT
.	TRBV30	TRBJ1-5	.	CAWSDGLSNQPQHF	TGTGCCTGGAGTGACGGTCTCAGCAATCAGCCCCAGCATTTT
.	TRBV4-3	TRBJ2-2	.	CASSQEFVRTGELFF	TGCGCCAGCAGCCAAGAATTCGTCAGGACCGGGGAGCTGTTTTTT
.	TRBV19	TRBJ1-5	TRBD1	CASSDLTGGNQPQHF	TGTGCCAGTAGCGATCTTACAGGGGGCAATCAGCCCCAGCATTTT
.	TRBV5-4	TRBJ1-1	.	CASSFGGANTEAFF	TGTGCCAGCAGCTTCGGCGGGGCTAACACTGAAGCTTTCTTT
.	TRBV9	TRBJ2-5	.	CASSVANRPETQYF	TGTGCCAGCAGCGTAGCTAACAGGCCGGAGACCCAGTACTTC
.	TRBV15	TRBJ1-1	.	CATSRERGRGRASGGAFF	TGTGCCACCAGCAGAGAACGGGGTCGGGGGCGAGCATCAGGAGGAGCTTTCTTT
.	TRBV9	TRBJ1-4	.	CASSVGHSPFDEKLFF	TGTGCCAGCAGCGTAGGTCACAGCCCCTTCGATGAAAAACTGTTTTTT
.	TRBV7-3	TRBJ2-2	.	CASSLYRDTGELFF	TGTGCCAGCAGCTTGTACAGGGACACCGGGGAGCTGTTTTTT
.	TRBV7-9	TRBJ2-2	.	CASSRTSGELFF	TGTGCCAGCAGCCGGACGTCCGGGGAGCTGTTTTTT
.	TRBV6-6	TRBJ1-1	.	CASSLPQQWNTEAFF	TGTGCCAGCAGCCTACCCCAACAGTGGAACACTGAAGCTTTCTTT
.	TRBV30	TRBJ2-5	TRBD2	CAWSVSGGETQYF	TGTGCCTGGAGTGTGTCGGGGGGAGAGACCCAGTACTTC
.	TRBV28	TRBJ2-1	TRBD2	CASSYPRGGSYNEQFF	TGTGCCAGCAGCTATCCCCGGGGGGGGTCCTACAATGAGCAGTTCTTC
.	TRBV5-1	TRBJ1-1	TRBD1	CASSLKGQPNTEAFF	TGCGCCAGCAGCTTGAAGGGACAGCCGAACACTGAAGCTTTCTTT
once	TRBV11-3	TRBJ2-3	TRBD1	CASSLGGQVTDTQYF	TGTGCCAGCAGCTTAGGGGGACAGGTCACAGATACGCAGTATTTT
.	TRBV5-1	TRBJ1-4	.	CASTPGGGGGLEKLFF	TGCGCCAGCACCCCGGGGGGCGGAGGAGGACTAGAAAAACTGTTTTTT
.	TRBV19	TRBJ1-5	.	CASSMQGGQPQHF	TGTGCCAGTAGCATGCAGGGTGGCCAGCCCCAGCATTTT
.	TRBV10-3	TRBJ2-2	.	CATTINAPWDTGELFF	TGTGCCACGACTATCAACGCTCCCTGGGACACCGGGGAGCTGTTTTTT
few	TRBV28	TRBJ1-1	TRBD1	CATRTGATRGAFF	TGTGCCACCCGGACAGGGGCCACGAGGGGAGCTTTCTTT
.	TRBV21-1	TRBJ2-7	.	CASSAEALAGGLSSYEQYF	TGTGCCAGCAGCGCGGAGGCCCTAGCGGGGGGTCTCAGCTCCTACGAGCAGTACTTC
.	TRBV9	TRBJ1-2	.	CASSVVVGGWVSGYTF	TGTGCCAGCAGCGTAGTTGTGGGGGGCTGGGTGTCGGGCTACACCTTC
.	TRBV6-1	TRBJ2-5	.	CASSARDQETQYF	TGTGCCAGCAGTGCCCGGGACCAAGAGACCCAGTACTTC
few	TRBV11-2	TRBJ1-3	.	CASSLEAGGTNTIYF	TGTGCCAGCAGCTTAGAAGCGGGGGGCACAAACACCATATATTTT
.	TRBV9	TRBJ2-5	.	CASSVGPGEGAQYF	TGTGCCAGCAGCGTAGGGCCAGGAGAGGGGGCCCAGTACTTC
.	TRBV15	TRBJ2-7	.	CATSGRTQSYEQYF	TGTGCCACCAGCGGTAGGACACAGTCCTACGAGCAGTACTTC
once	TRBV27	TRBJ1-6	.	CASSYDRSYNSPLHF	TGTGCCAGCAGTTATGATAGGTCCTATAATTCACCCCTCCACTTT